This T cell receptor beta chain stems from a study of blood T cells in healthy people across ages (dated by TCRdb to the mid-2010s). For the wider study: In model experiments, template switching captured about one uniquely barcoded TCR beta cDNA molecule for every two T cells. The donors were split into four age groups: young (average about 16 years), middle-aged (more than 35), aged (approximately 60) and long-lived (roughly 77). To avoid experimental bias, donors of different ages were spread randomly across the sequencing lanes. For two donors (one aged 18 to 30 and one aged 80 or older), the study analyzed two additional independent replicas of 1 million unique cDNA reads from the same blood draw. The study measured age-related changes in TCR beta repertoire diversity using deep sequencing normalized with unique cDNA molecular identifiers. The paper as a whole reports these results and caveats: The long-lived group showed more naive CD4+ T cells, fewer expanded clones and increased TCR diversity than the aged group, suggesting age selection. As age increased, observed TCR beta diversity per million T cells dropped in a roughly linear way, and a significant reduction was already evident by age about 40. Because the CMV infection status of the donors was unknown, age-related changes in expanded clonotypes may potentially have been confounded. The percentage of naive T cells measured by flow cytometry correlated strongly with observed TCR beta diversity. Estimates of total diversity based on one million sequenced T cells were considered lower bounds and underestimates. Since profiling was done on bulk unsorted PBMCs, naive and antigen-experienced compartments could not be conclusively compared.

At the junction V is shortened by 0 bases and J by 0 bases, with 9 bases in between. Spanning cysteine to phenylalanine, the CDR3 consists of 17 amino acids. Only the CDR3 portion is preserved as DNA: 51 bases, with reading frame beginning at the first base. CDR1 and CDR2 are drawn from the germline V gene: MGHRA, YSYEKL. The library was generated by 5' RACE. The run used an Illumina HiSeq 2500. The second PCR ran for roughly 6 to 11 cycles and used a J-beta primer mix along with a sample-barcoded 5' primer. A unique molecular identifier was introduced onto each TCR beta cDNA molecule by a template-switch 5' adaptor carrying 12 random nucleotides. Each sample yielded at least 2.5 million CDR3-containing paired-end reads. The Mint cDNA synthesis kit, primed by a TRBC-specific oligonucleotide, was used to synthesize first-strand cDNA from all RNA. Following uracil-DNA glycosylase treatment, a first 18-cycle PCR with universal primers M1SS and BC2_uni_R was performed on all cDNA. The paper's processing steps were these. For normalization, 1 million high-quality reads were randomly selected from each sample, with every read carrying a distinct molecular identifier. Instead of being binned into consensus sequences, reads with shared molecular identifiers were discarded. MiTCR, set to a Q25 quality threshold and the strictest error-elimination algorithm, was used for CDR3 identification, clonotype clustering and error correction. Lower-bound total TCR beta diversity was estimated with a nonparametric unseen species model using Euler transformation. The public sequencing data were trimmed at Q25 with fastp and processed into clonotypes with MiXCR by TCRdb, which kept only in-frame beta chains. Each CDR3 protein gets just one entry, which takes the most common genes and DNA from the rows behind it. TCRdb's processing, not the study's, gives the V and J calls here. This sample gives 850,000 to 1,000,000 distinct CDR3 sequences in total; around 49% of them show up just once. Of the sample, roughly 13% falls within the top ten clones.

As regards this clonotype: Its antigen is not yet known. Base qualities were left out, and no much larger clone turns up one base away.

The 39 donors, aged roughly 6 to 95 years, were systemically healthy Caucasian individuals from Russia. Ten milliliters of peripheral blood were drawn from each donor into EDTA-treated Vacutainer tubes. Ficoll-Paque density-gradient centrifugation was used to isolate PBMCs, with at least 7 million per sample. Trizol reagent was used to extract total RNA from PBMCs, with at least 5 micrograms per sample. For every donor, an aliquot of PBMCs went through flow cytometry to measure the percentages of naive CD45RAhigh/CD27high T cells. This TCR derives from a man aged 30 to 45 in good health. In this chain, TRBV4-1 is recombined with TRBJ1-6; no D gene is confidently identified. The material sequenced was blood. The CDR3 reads CASSQEFASSYNSPLHF. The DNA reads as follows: TGCGCCAGCAGCCAAGAGTTTGCTAGCTCCTATAATTCACCCCTCCACTTT.